Listed below are T cell receptor beta chains from one sample, sequenced in a study of cytomegalovirus exposure and HLA in healthy donors. Clones were read by immunoSEQ multiplex PCR, and TCRdb kept only the in-frame ones, dropping some. Seen here are around 100,000 clones, roughly 84% observed once, and the top ten hold 2% to 2.5%. The sequenced material came from PBMCs. All receptors derive from a man younger than 35 in good health and CMV-seronegative. Both conserved end residues are trimmed from each CDR3. Fields, in order: J gene, CDR3 length, V gene, CDR3 protein.

j_call: TRBJ2-7; cdr3_length: 12; v_call: TRBV21-1; cdr3_aa: ASPLWGEFCEQY
j_call: TRBJ1-2; cdr3_length: 13; v_call: TRBV6-4; cdr3_aa: ASRVQGEVPYGYT
j_call: TRBJ2-1; cdr3_length: 13; v_call: TRBV15; cdr3_aa: ATSRLAGVRDEQF
j_call: TRBJ1-2; cdr3_length: 13; v_call: TRBV5-6; cdr3_aa: ASSLGRGEPNGYT
j_call: TRBJ2-7; cdr3_length: 13; v_call: TRBV4-2; cdr3_aa: ASSQDRDNSYEQY
j_call: TRBJ1-2; cdr3_length: 11; v_call: TRBV18; cdr3_aa: ASSPDRAAGYT
j_call: TRBJ1-4; cdr3_length: 11; v_call: TRBV29-1; cdr3_aa: SGRQGRREKLF
j_call: TRBJ1-2; cdr3_length: 12; v_call: TRBV5-5; cdr3_aa: ASSRGAPLYGYT
j_call: TRBJ2-1; cdr3_length: 10; v_call: TRBV7-3; cdr3_aa: ASSSRAGEQF
j_call: TRBJ1-2; cdr3_length: 12; v_call: TRBV25-1; cdr3_aa: ASSELGQNYGYT
j_call: TRBJ1-6; cdr3_length: 8; v_call: TRBV2; cdr3_aa: ASQVLTLH
j_call: TRBJ1-5; cdr3_length: 13; v_call: TRBV5-5; cdr3_aa: ASSATQGSNQPQH
j_call: TRBJ1-3; cdr3_length: 12; v_call: TRBV5-6; cdr3_aa: ASSLQGNRNTIY
j_call: TRBJ1-1; cdr3_length: 13; v_call: TRBV5-1; cdr3_aa: ASSPSGQMNTEAF
j_call: TRBJ2-2; cdr3_length: 14; v_call: TRBV19; cdr3_aa: ASSIAGGFSTGELF
j_call: TRBJ1-1; cdr3_length: 15; v_call: TRBV5-5; cdr3_aa: ASTSNRQGRPNTEAF
j_call: TRBJ2-1; cdr3_length: 11; v_call: TRBV30; cdr3_aa: AWSETNYNEQF
j_call: TRBJ2-3; cdr3_length: 14; v_call: TRBV14; cdr3_aa: ASSPKNWGPTDTQY
j_call: TRBJ1-5; cdr3_length: 13; v_call: TRBV7-2; cdr3_aa: ASSLVSGSNQPQH
j_call: TRBJ1-1; cdr3_length: 14; v_call: TRBV27; cdr3_aa: ASSLAGLGGRTEAF
j_call: TRBJ1-5; cdr3_length: 14; v_call: TRBV19; cdr3_aa: ASSTLSGTRNQPQH
j_call: TRBJ1-5; cdr3_length: 13; v_call: TRBV9; cdr3_aa: ASSVSGDSNQPQH
j_call: TRBJ2-3; cdr3_length: 14; v_call: TRBV29-1; cdr3_aa: SVGVPRGGVADTQY
j_call: TRBJ1-2; cdr3_length: 17; v_call: TRBV19; cdr3_aa: ASSVRLGWGGRLNYGYT